These 25 T cell receptor beta chains were sequenced from one sample in a study of blood T cell repertoires in COVID-19. Method: immunoSEQ multiplex PCR; TCRdb's copy keeps in-frame clones and lacks some. The sample yields about 74,000 clones, approximately 80% seen once. Input material: peripheral blood. These TCRs come from a human donor in a cohort sampled during active COVID-19.

This clone is a singleton in its sample. The genes are TRBV27 and TRBJ2-5; D is possibly TRBD1 (6 bases). The ends were cut back, 5 bases at V and 2 bases at J, with 15 bases in the middle. Germline V gene sequence: CDR1 MNHEY, CDR2 SMNVEV (reference sequence). The CDR3 is made up of 15 amino acids. This CDR3 is CASSPRTAKQETQYF. The CDR3 nucleotides read TGTGCCAGCAGTCCCCGGACAGCCAAACAAGAGACCCAGTACTTC.

The chain is built from TRBV7-8 and TRBJ2-3; TRBD1 might be the D (6 bases). V was cut by 4 bases and J by 2 bases, with 16 bases left in between. Germline assignment: CDR1 SGHVS and CDR2 FQNEAQ. This CDR3 has 16 amino acids. Here the CDR3 reads CASSSQGRQVTDTQYF. Here the CDR3 DNA reads TGTGCCAGCAGCTCCCAGGGGCGACAGGTCACAGATACGCAGTATTTT.

This chain links TRBV24-1 with TRBJ2-7, with a tentative D call TRBD1 (6 bases). The CDR3 contains 13 residues. V dropped 9 bases and J dropped 2 bases, with 13 bases sitting between them. Germline V gives CDR1 KGHDR, CDR2 SFDVKD. The CDR3, as DNA: TGTGCCACCGCAGGGCAGGGGACCTACGAGCAGTACTTC. As protein: CATAGQGTYEQYF.

This rearrangement joins TRBV6-7 to TRBJ1-2; maybe TRBD1 (5 bases). TRBV6-7 is an ORF, with its function uncertain. V lost 7 bases and J 7 bases, leaving 16 bases between the germline ends. The CDR3 consists of 13 residues. Written as DNA, the CDR3 is TGTGCCAGCATCTACAGGCACCTCTCTGGCTACACCTTC. Encoded protein: CASIYRHLSGYTF.

The chain joins TRBV7-2 to TRBJ2-7, with unresolved D. In germline, CDR1 is SGHTA, CDR2 FQGNSA. Trimming removed 5 bases at V and 0 bases at J, with 11 bases between. The length of the CDR3 is 14 residues. CDR3 in DNA: TGTGCCAGCAGCCGCGGTCCGTACTCCTACGAGCAGTACTTC. Its protein is CASSRGPYSYEQYF.

This sequence joins TRBV5-6 and TRBJ2-7; 7 bases match TRBD2. Unmatched junction bases numbered 7, after V lost 1 base and J lost 3 bases. The germline V gene has CDR1 SGHDT and CDR2 YYEEEE. The CDR3 loop spans 15 amino acids. CDR3 loop: CASSLLSSGYYEQYF. The DNA of the CDR3 is TGTGCCAGCAGCTTGCTGTCTAGCGGTTACTACGAGCAGTACTTC.

This chain connects TRBV7-2 to TRBJ1-1; D not resolved. This CDR3 comprises 14 residues. The germline V gene encodes CDR1 SGHTA and CDR2 FQGNSA. V lost 1 base to trimming and J lost 3 bases, with 9 bases between them. The CDR3 here is CASSLEGRDTEAFF. Here the CDR3 DNA reads TGTGCCAGCAGCTTAGAAGGGAGGGACACTGAAGCTTTCTTT. The variable domain in full, with the rest retrieved from reference TRBV7-2 and TRBJ1-1, is GAGVSQSPSNKVTEKGKDVELRCDPISGHTALYWYRQSLGQGLEFLIYFQGNSAPDKSGLPSDRFSAERTGGSVSTLTIQRTQQEDSAVYLCASSLEGRDTEAFFGQGTRLTVV.

The chain carries TRBV11-2 and TRBJ1-2, with D possibly being TRBD1 (6 bases). The germline V gene encodes CDR1 SGHAT and CDR2 FQNNGV. Trimming pared 1 base from V and 5 bases from J, leaving 17 bases between. The CDR3 length is 16 residues. The CDR3, as DNA: TGTGCCAGCAGCTTAGGACCAGACAGGTGGCTTTATGGCTACACCTTC. This gives the protein CASSLGPDRWLYGYTF.

V usage is TRBV2 and J usage is TRBJ2-1; tentatively, D is TRBD2 (5 bases). V gave up 8 bases and J gave up 6 bases, with 14 bases separating them. This CDR3 region has 13 residues. Germline CDR1 and CDR2: SNHLY and FYNNEI. The CDR3 here is CASWGEVGNEQFF. The CDR3, as DNA: TGTGCCAGCTGGGGAGAAGTGGGCAATGAGCAGTTCTTC.

This clone was counted a single time. This chain links TRBV24-1 with TRBJ2-1, with 7 bases fitting TRBD2. Germline V gene sequence: CDR1 KGHDR, CDR2 SFDVKD. Trimming at V came to 9 bases and at J to 8 bases, leaving 9 bases not matched to a gene. This CDR3 region has 13 residues. The CDR3 loop reads CATGGEGVYEQFF. The CDR3 bases are TGTGCCACCGGCGGGGAGGGCGTCTATGAGCAGTTCTTC.

This chain joins TRBV27 and TRBJ2-7; TRBD1 matches at 7 bases. Germline values: CDR1 MNHEY, CDR2 SMNVEV (reference sequence). This CDR3 contains 13 residues. V gave up 5 bases and J gave up 3 bases; unmatched junction bases: 4. CDR3 nucleotide sequence: TGTGCCAGCAGTAAAGCAGGGGGCTACGAGCAGTACTTC. Amino acids: CASSKAGGYEQYF.

The chain is built from TRBV2 and TRBJ2-7; no firm D call. Between the trimmed V and J ends, which lost 7 bases and 2 bases, there was a span of 12 bases. This CDR3 has 13 residues. The V gene's germline CDR1 is SNHLY and CDR2 FYNNEI. The CDR3 DNA reads TGTGCCAGCAACTTCATGGTACCCTACGAGCAGTACTTC. Encoded protein: CASNFMVPYEQYF. The variable domain in full, completed from reference TRBV2 and TRBJ2-7, reads EPEVTQTPSHQVTQMGQEVILRCVPISNHLYFYWYRQILGQKVEFLVSFYNNEISEKSEIFDDQFSVERPDGSNFTLKIRSTKLEDSAMYFCASNFMVPYEQYFGPGTRLTVT.

The chain has TRBV6-1 and TRBJ2-6, with a possible D match to TRBD1 (5 bases). The V end lost 0 bases, the J end lost 2 bases, and 8 bases lay between the germline ends. Germline loops: CDR1 MNHNS, CDR2 SASEGT. This CDR3 is 16 amino acids long. The CDR3, as DNA: TGTGCCAGCAGTGAAGCGCAAGGGGCTGGGGCCAACGTCCTGACTTTC. Translating it yields CASSEAQGAGANVLTF.

This clone appeared once. The chain joins TRBV12-3 or TRBV12-4 to TRBJ1-1; D call uncertain. Between the trimmed V and J ends, which lost 0 bases and 11 bases, there was a span of 10 bases. The CDR3 runs 12 residues. CDR3 in DNA: TGTGCCAGCAGTTTAGCGCCTCCGGGGGCTTTCTTT. Translated: CASSLAPPGAFF.

The rearrangement joins TRBV7-2 to TRBJ2-7, with TRBD1 as a possible D gene (7 bases). The V end lost 2 bases, the J end lost 4 bases, and 18 bases lay between the germline ends. The germline V gene has CDR1 SGHTA and CDR2 FQGNSA. The CDR3 is 16 amino acids. The CDR3 protein is CASSLLTGRGEYEQYF. The CDR3 nucleotides read TGTGCCAGCAGCTTACTTACTGGCAGGGGGGAGTACGAGCAGTACTTC.

V is TRBV28 and J is TRBJ2-7; 12 nucleotides line up with TRBD2. The germline V gene encodes CDR1 MDHEN and CDR2 SYDVKM. The CDR3 sequence is 14 residues long. The chain's CDR3 is CAAFSSGRAYEQYF. The CDR3, as DNA: TGTGCGGCATTTTCTAGCGGGAGGGCCTACGAGCAGTACTTC.

At least ten counts were recorded for this clone. The rearrangement links TRBV5-1 to TRBJ1-6; possibly TRBD1 for D (5 bases). With 0 bases removed from V and 5 bases from J, the gap between germline ends came to 9 bases. CDR1 SGHRS and CDR2 YFSETQ come from the germline V gene. The CDR3 runs 15 residues. DNA for the CDR3: TGCGCCAGCAGCTTGGAAGGGGCGAATAATTCACCCCTCCACTTT. Translation gives CASSLEGANNSPLHF.

The chain combines TRBV7-9 with TRBJ2-7; 7 nucleotides align to TRBD1. The CDR3 contains 16 residues. J was trimmed by 2 bases and V by 1 base; bases with no gene match: 8. Germline V gene lookup returns CDR1 SEHNR and CDR2 FQNEAQ (reference sequence). The CDR3 bases are TGTGCCAGCAGCTTAGGGGGCAGGGGGTCACCCTACGAGCAGTACTTC. Translating it yields CASSLGGRGSPYEQYF.

The genes are TRBV7-2 and TRBJ2-1, with D maybe TRBD2 (6 bases). There are 18 residues in the CDR3. V lost 1 base and J lost 0, with 16 bases in between. The germline V gene encodes CDR1 SGHTA and CDR2 FQGNSA. CDR3 nucleotide sequence: TGTGCCAGCAGCTTAGATGGGCTAGCGATTAGCTCCTACAATGAGCAGTTCTTC. Its translation is CASSLDGLAISSYNEQFF.

The chain employs TRBV5-1 and TRBJ2-5; TRBD2 agrees at 9 bases. The CDR3 runs 16 residues. Unmatched junction bases numbered 8, after V lost 3 bases and J lost 2 bases. CDR1 SGHRS and CDR2 YFSETQ come from the germline V gene. This CDR3 is CASSSPASGKQETQYF. The DNA for the CDR3 is TGCGCCAGCAGCTCCCCGGCTAGCGGGAAACAAGAGACCCAGTACTTC.

A few counts support this clone. The chain recombines TRBV30 with TRBJ2-7; D ambiguous. V lost 4 bases, J lost 1 base, and 8 bases lay in between. The germline CDR1 and CDR2 sequences are GTSNPN and SVGIG (reference sequence). This CDR3 region has 12 residues. CDR3 residues: CAWTRASYEQYF. The CDR3 DNA sequence: TGTGCCTGGACGCGAGCTTCCTACGAGCAGTACTTC.

The V and J genes are TRBV5-1 and TRBJ2-7; perhaps TRBD1 as D (5 bases). V lost 1 base to trimming and J lost 2 bases, with 7 bases between them. The CDR3 runs 13 residues. The germline CDR1 and CDR2 sequences are SGHRS and YFSETQ. CDR3 sequence: CASSLTGPYEQYF. CDR3 nucleotides: TGCGCCAGCAGCTTGACAGGCCCCTACGAGCAGTACTTC.

The rearrangement uses TRBV7-9 and TRBJ2-2; the D is unclear. This CDR3 contains 11 residues. V lost 5 bases and J lost 5, with 3 bases in between. Germline loops: CDR1 SEHNR, CDR2 FQNEAQ (reference sequence). CDR3 residues: CASSLTGELFF. In DNA form, the CDR3 reads TGTGCCAGCAGCCTTACCGGGGAGCTGTTTTTT.

The CDR3 loop reads CASTEREGLYGYTF. CDR3 in DNA: TGCGCCAGCACTGAGAGGGAAGGGCTCTATGGCTACACCTTC. The gene calls are TRBV5-1 and TRBJ1-2; no firm D call. Germline V CDR1 and CDR2: SGHRS, YFSETQ. Between the trimmed V and J ends, which lost 6 bases and 4 bases, there was a span of 16 bases. The CDR3 totals 14 residues.

V gene TRBV9 combines with J gene TRBJ2-1; 9 bases are shared with TRBD2. V lost 3 bases to trimming and J lost 6 bases; unmatched junction nucleotides: 4. CDR1 is SGDLS, CDR2 YYNGEE, per germline. The CDR3 runs 14 residues. CDR3 sequence: CASSDLAGSNEQFF. CDR3 nucleotide sequence: TGTGCCAGCAGCGACCTAGCGGGAAGCAATGAGCAGTTCTTC. Supplemented by reference TRBV9 and TRBJ2-1, the full variable domain reads DSGVTQTPKHLITATGQRVTLRCSPRSGDLSVYWYQQSLDQGLQFLIQYYNGEERAKGNILERFSAQQFPDLHSELNLSSLELGDSALYFCASSDLAGSNEQFFGPGTRLTVL.